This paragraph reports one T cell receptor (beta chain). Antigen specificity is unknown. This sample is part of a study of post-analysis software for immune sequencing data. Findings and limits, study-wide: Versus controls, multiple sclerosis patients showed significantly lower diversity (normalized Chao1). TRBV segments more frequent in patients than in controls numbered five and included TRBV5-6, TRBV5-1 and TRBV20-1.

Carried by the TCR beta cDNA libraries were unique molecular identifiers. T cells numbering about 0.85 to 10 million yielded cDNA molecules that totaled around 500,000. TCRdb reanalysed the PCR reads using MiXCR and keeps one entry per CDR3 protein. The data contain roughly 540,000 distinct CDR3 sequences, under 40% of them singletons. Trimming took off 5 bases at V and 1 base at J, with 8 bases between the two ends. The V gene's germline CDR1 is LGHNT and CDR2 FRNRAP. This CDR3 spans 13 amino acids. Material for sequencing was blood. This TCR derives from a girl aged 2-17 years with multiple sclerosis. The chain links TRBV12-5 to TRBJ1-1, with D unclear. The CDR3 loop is CASGTHPNTEAFF. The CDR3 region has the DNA TGTGCTAGTGGTACCCATCCGAACACTGAAGCTTTCTTT. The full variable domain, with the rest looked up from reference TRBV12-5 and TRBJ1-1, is DARVTQTPRHKVTEMGQEVTMRCQPILGHNTVFWYRQTMMQGLELLAYFRNRAPLDDSGMPKDRFSAEMPDATLATLKIQPSEPRDSAVYFCASGTHPNTEAFFGQGTRLTVV.